What follows are 18 T cell receptor beta chains derived from one specimen sequenced in a study of blood T cells in healthy people across ages. Combining a sample-barcoded 5' primer with a J-beta primer mix, a second PCR ran for roughly 6 to 12 cycles. TCRdb analysed the 5' RACE reads with MiXCR anew, one entry per CDR3 protein. The sample includes about 690,000 distinct CDR3 sequences, around 41% of them seen just once. The sequenced material came from blood. The source of these receptors is a man older than 75 in good health.

This clonotype was seen a single time. This may stem from a read error, because a much larger clone lies one nucleotide away. The rearrangement links TRBV6-6 to TRBJ2-5; the D gene is possibly TRBD2 (5 bases). Trimming shortened V by 7 bases and J by 4 bases, and 10 bases separated the two germline ends. Germline CDR1 and CDR2: MNHNY and SVGAGI (reference sequence). This CDR3 has 12 amino acids. The CDR3 nucleotides read TGTGCCAGCACTGTAGGAGGAGAGACCCAGTACTTC. Translated, it gives CASTVGGETQYF.

The chain uses TRBV20-1 and TRBJ2-5, with 9 nucleotides matching TRBD1. V lost 6 bases to trimming and J lost 5 bases; unmatched junction nucleotides: 16. Germline CDR1 DFQATT, CDR2 SNEGSKA (reference sequence). The CDR3 spans 16 residues. In DNA form, the CDR3 reads TGCAGTGCCCCGACGGGAAGGGGACAGGGATACGAGACCCAGTACTTC. It translates to CSAPTGRGQGYETQYF.

The chain recombines TRBV7-2 with TRBJ2-2; 9 bases align to TRBD2. Germline loops: CDR1 SGHTA, CDR2 FQGNSA. J was trimmed by 2 bases and V by 6 bases; bases with no gene match: 4. CDR3 length: 15 residues. The CDR3 spells CASRSGTSNTGELFF. The CDR3, as DNA: TGTGCCAGCAGATCCGGGACTAGCAACACCGGGGAGCTGTTTTTT.

The CDR3 here is CASGLATGVREQYF. As DNA, the CDR3 is TGTGCTAGTGGTTTGGCAACAGGGGTGCGCGAGCAGTACTTC. This chain joins TRBV12-5 and TRBJ2-7, with 7 bases aligning to TRBD1. Germline values: CDR1 LGHNT, CDR2 FRNRAP. This CDR3 region has 14 residues. Germline trimming cut 1 base from V and 6 bases from J; bases unmatched to any gene: 6.

This clonotype was detected only once. This rearrangement joins TRBV20-1 to TRBJ2-1; 10 bases fit TRBD2. Trimming at V came to 5 bases and at J to 5 bases, leaving 15 bases not matched to a gene. The CDR3 runs 17 residues. In germline, CDR1 is DFQATT, CDR2 SNEGSKA (reference sequence). Here the CDR3 reads CSAGNDNLAGVHNEQFF. CDR3 DNA: TGCAGTGCTGGAAACGATAACCTAGCGGGAGTCCACAATGAGCAGTTCTTC.

The chain carries TRBV30 and TRBJ1-5; D perhaps matches TRBD1 (5 bases). Trimming shortened V by 1 base and J by 1 base, and 11 bases separated the two germline ends. The CDR3 is made up of 15 amino acids. Germline lookup yields CDR1 GTSNPN and CDR2 SVGIG (reference sequence). The CDR3 is CAWSGPGYSNQPQHF. DNA for the CDR3: TGTGCCTGGAGTGGGCCAGGGTACAGCAATCAGCCCCAGCATTTT. The full variable domain, its missing parts supplied by reference TRBV30 and TRBJ1-5, is SQTIHQWPATLVQPVGSPLSLECTVEGTSNPNLYWYRQAAGRGLQLLFYSVGIGQISSEVPQNLSASRPQDRQFILSSKKLLLSDSGFYLCAWSGPGYSNQPQHFGDGTRLSIL.

This clonotype was recorded a few times. This chain connects TRBV28 to TRBJ2-1, with a possible D match to TRBD2 (6 bases). Trimming left V 2 bases short and J 2 bases short, with 13 bases between. The CDR3 runs to 16 residues. Germline CDR1 and CDR2: MDHEN and SYDVKM. CDR3 loop: CASSLGGLVTYNEQFF. The CDR3 bases are TGTGCCAGCAGTTTAGGAGGGCTAGTTACCTACAATGAGCAGTTCTTC. Looking up the rest from reference TRBV28 and TRBJ2-1 gives the full variable domain: DVKVTQSSRYLVKRTGEKVFLECVQDMDHENMFWYRQDPGLGLRLIYFSYDVKMKEKGDIPEGYSVSREKKERFSLILESASTNQTSMYLCASSLGGLVTYNEQFFGPGTRLTVL.

This clonotype has only a few counts. The V gene is TRBV15, the J gene TRBJ2-7; D is possibly TRBD1 (5 bases). The V and J ends lost 4 bases and 1 base respectively, with 14 bases between them. Germline assignment: CDR1 LNHNV and CDR2 YYDKDF (reference sequence). The CDR3 length is 15 residues. CDR3 loop: CATSTRKTVSYEQYF. CDR3 coding DNA: TGTGCCACCAGCACTCGGAAGACAGTATCCTACGAGCAGTACTTC. Drawing the rest from reference TRBV15 and TRBJ2-7, the complete variable domain is DAMVIQNPRYQVTQFGKPVTLSCSQTLNHNVMYWYQQKSSQAPKLLFHYYDKDFNNEADTPDNFQSRRPNTSFCFLDIRSPGLGDTAMYLCATSTRKTVSYEQYFGPGTRLTVT.

The chain employs TRBV3-1 and TRBJ2-2; 8 bases are a match to TRBD2. CDR3 length: 18 amino acids. Unmatched junction bases numbered 16, after V lost 7 bases and J lost 3 bases. Germline CDR1 and CDR2: LGHDT and YNNKEL (reference sequence). CDR3 amino acids: CASTDVPTGGGYTGELFF. CDR3 coding DNA: TGTGCCAGCACCGATGTACCGACGGGAGGGGGGTACACCGGGGAGCTGTTTTTT.

The sample holds a few counts of this clonotype. Here the CDR3 reads CASSRPPDTQYF. CDR3 nucleotides: TGTGCCAGCAGCCGACCCCCAGATACGCAGTATTTT. The rearrangement joins TRBV28 to TRBJ2-3; D uncertain. Trimming removed 6 bases at V and 4 bases at J, with 8 bases between. This CDR3 spans 12 amino acids. The germline CDR1 and CDR2 sequences are MDHEN and SYDVKM.

In its sample, this clonotype was seen a few times. This rearrangement joins TRBV20-1 to TRBJ2-7, with TRBD2 matching over 7 bases. Germline V CDR1 and CDR2: DFQATT, SNEGSKA (reference sequence). The CDR3 is 14 residues long. The ends lost 4 bases at V and 2 bases at J; junction bases unmatched: 8. The chain's CDR3 is CSAILPSGPYEQYF. The CDR3 DNA is TGCAGTGCTATTTTGCCTAGCGGACCCTACGAGCAGTACTTC.

The rearrangement links TRBV6-2 or TRBV6-3 to TRBJ2-7; D might be TRBD1 (6 bases). V was clipped by 4 bases and J by 3 bases, with 19 bases between them. Per germline, CDR1 MNHEY and CDR2 SVGEGT. CDR3 length equals 16 residues. CDR3 sequence reads: CASSSTPGQFRYEQYF. The DNA of the CDR3 is TGTGCCAGCAGTTCCACCCCAGGACAGTTCCGCTACGAGCAGTACTTC.

This clonotype was picked up many times. This sequence may be a read error, since a much larger clone differs from it by one base. This chain joins TRBV20-1 and TRBJ2-1; D assignment may be TRBD1 or TRBD2 (5 bases each). Germline values: CDR1 DFQATT, CDR2 SNEGSKA (reference sequence). The CDR3 contains 14 residues. Trimming pared 3 bases from V and 10 bases from J, leaving 19 bases between. DNA of the CDR3: TGCAGTGCTAGCGTGCGGTGGGACCTCCCCGAGCAGTTCTTC. This codes for CSASVRWDLPEQFF.

Only a few counts were recorded for this clonotype. The J gene is TRBJ2-3, the V gene TRBV9; TRBD1 aligns across 9 bases. The CDR3 is 14 residues long. The germline gives CDR1 SGDLS, CDR2 YYNGEE. V lost 3 bases to trimming and J lost 8 bases; unmatched junction nucleotides: 7. CDR3 coding DNA: TGTGCCAGCAGCGCCGGGACAGGGTCCCGTACGCAGTATTTT. It is translated as CASSAGTGSRTQYF.

This chain joins TRBV6-2 or TRBV6-3 and TRBJ2-6; no clear D gene. Deletions cut 6 bases from V and 3 bases from J, with 15 bases between. The CDR3 totals 16 residues. Looked up from germline, CDR1 is MNHEY and CDR2 is SVGEGT. This CDR3 reads CASSSLGFGGANVLTF. The CDR3 DNA is TGTGCCAGCAGCAGCCTAGGGTTTGGTGGGGCCAACGTCCTGACTTTC.

The chain joins TRBV9 to TRBJ2-3; 11 nucleotides align to TRBD2. V lost 4 bases, J lost 5 bases, and 6 bases stayed unmatched. The CDR3 is 15 residues long. CDR1 is SGDLS, CDR2 YYNGEE, per germline. The CDR3 loop is CASSPHLAGGDTQYF. The CDR3 bases are TGTGCCAGCAGCCCCCACCTAGCGGGGGGAGATACGCAGTATTTT.

With regard to this clonotype: A much larger clone differs by one base, so this may be a read error. The chain recombines TRBV28 with TRBJ1-5; D gene uncertain. From germline, CDR1 is MDHEN and CDR2 SYDVKM. Trimming took off 6 bases at V and 9 bases at J, with 15 bases between the two ends. The CDR3 extends over 13 amino acids. CDR3 sequence reads: CASREDGGAPQHF. CDR3 nucleotide sequence: TGTGCCAGCAGGGAAGACGGAGGAGCGCCCCAGCATTTT.

This clonotype was picked up many times. V gene TRBV6-5 combines with J gene TRBJ1-5; D gene uncertain. CDR3 size: 15 residues. Germline V gives CDR1 MNHEY, CDR2 SVGAGI. Trimming left V 0 bases short and J 5 bases short, with 11 bases between. The CDR3 DNA is TGTGCCAGCAGTTACTCGACCGGTACAGATCAGCCCCAGCATTTT. This translates into CASSYSTGTDQPQHF.